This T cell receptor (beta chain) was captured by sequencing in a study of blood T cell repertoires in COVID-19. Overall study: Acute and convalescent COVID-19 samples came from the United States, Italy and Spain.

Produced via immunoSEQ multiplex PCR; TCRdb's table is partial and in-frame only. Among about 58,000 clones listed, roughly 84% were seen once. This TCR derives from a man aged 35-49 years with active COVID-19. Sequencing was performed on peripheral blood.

CDR3 sequence: CASSYRDSELFDSYEQYF. CDR3 sequence (DNA): TGTGCCAGCAGTTACCGGGACAGCGAATTATTCGATTCCTACGAGCAGTACTTC. This chain joins TRBV28 and TRBJ2-7; 7 bases match TRBD1. The CDR3 is 18 amino acids. The germline gives CDR1 MDHEN, CDR2 SYDVKM. Trimming took 4 bases from V and 1 from J; bases not matched to a gene: 16.